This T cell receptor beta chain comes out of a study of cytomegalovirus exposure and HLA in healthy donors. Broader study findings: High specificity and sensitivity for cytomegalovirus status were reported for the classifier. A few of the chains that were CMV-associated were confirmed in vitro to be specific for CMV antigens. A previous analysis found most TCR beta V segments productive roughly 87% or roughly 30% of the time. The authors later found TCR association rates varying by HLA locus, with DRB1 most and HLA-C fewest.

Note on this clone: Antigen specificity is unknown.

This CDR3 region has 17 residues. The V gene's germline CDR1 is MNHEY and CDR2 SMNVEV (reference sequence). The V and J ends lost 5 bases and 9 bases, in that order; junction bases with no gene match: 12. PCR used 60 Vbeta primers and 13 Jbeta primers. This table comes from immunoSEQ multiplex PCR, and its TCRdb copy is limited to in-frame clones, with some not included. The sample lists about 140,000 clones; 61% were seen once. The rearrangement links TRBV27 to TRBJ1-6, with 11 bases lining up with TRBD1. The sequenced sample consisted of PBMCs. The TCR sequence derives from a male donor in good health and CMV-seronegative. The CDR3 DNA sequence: TGTGCCAGCAGTCCCACCCCCGGACAGGGGGCAAGTTCACCCCTCCACTTT. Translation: CASSPTPGQGASSPLHF.